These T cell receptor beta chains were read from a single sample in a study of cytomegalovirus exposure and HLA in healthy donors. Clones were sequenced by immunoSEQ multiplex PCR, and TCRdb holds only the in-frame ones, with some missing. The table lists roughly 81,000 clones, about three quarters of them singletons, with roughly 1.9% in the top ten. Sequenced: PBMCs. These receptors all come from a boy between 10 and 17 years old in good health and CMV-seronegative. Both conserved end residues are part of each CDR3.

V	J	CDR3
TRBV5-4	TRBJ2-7	CASSPAGASGSVEQYF
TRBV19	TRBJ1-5	CASSSDRGVSNQPQHF
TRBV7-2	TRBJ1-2	CASSLGGQALNYGYTF
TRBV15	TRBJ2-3	CATSRDSGLLYF
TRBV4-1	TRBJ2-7	CASSPRDRSYEQYF
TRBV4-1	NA	CASSQGDRDRYEQYF
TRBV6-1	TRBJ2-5	CASSVMGLAWTQYF
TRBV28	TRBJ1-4	CASSSTGTGSEKLFF
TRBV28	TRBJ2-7	CASSLPGGGSYEQYF
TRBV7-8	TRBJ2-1	CASSHPGLGYNEQFF
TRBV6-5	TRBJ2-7	CASSPSDRRFEQYF
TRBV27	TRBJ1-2	CASKSGAHYGYTF
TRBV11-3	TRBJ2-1	CASSLADSGYNEQFF
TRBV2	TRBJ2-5	CASREWETQYF
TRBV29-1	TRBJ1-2	CSVGAVNNYGYTF
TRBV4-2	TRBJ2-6	CASSQDSNSGANVLTF
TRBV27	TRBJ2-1	CASMGGLGDEQFF
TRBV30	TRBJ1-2	CAWSRQENYGYTF
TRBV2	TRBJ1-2	CASSEGQGAVYGYTF
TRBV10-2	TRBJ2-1	CASKSLAVQNEQFF
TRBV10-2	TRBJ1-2	CASSGTGTGYNGYTF
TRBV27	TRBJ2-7	CASSLAGGYEQYF
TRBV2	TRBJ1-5	CASSYRADRITGPQHF
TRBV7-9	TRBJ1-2	CASSLEAGAGGYTF
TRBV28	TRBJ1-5	CASGSSSQHF
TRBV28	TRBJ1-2	CASSDGLSHGYTF
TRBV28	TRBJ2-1	CASIEGRTYNEQFF
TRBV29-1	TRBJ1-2	CSVEQGNYGYTF
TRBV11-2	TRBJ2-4	CASRDLSGSGKNIQYF
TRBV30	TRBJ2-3	CAWSWIAGGPDTQYF
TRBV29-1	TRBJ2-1	CSVVLAGENQFF
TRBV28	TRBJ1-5	CASSLVQSNQPQHF
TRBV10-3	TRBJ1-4	CAIRPTGGEKLFF
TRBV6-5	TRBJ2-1	CASSYTGQGNYNEQFF
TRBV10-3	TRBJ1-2	CAISESGQIGYGYTF
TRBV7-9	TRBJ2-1	CASSLALEPRDEQFF
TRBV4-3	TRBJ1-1	CASSPHGTGELEAFF
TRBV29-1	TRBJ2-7	CSAWRGLNHEQYF
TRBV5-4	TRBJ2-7	CASSLNTGNEQYF
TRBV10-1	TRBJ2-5	CASRPLASQETQYF
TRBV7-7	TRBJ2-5	CASSLAQGETQYF
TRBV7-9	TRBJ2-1	CASSGGAGGHEQFF
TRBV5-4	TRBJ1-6	CASSLQGLSPLHF
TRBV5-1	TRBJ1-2	CASSFATGDYTF
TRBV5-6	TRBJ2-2	CASSVWGRGGTGELFF
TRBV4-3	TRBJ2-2	CASGNQGQGNTGELFF
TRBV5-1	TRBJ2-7	CASGGDISGGTYEQYF
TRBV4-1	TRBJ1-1	CASSQEGQDGTEAFF
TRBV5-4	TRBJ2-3	CASSWYRDFESTDTQYF
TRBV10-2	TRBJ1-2	CATLSRGVRGNYGYTF
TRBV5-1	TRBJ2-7	CASSLATAYEQYF
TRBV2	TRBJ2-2	CASSHLGTAPNTGELFF
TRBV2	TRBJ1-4	CASRGQAGANEKLFF
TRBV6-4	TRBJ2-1	CASSEGGSGKNEQFF
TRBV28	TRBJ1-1	CASSFGPGVNTEAFF
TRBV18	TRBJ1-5	CASSPPGNQPQHF
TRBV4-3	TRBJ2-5	CASSQLMGGQGETQYF
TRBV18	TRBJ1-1	CASSPRDSNTEAFF
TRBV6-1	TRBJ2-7	CASSKGGQGYEQYF
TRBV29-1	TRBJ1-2	CSVMDRGATYGYTF